The next 30 T cell receptor beta chains were all read from a single sample in a study of metastatic and nonmetastatic thyroid tumors. TCRdb re-called the PCR reads with MiXCR. Of about 40,000 clones listed, more than 9.5% are singletons. Patients underwent thyroid surgery, and none had received any treatment before it. Sequencing used blood. Receptors were obtained from a female donor with papillary thyroid cancer or a benign thyroid nodule (not recorded which). Some clones in this sample may be carry-over from other donors' samples.

The rearrangement joins TRBV30 to TRBJ2-1, with D perhaps given as TRBD1 or TRBD2 (5 bases each). The V end was cut by 0 bases, the J end by 7 bases, with 10 bases between. Germline V gene data show CDR1 as GTSNPN and CDR2 as SVGIG (reference sequence). The CDR3 consists of 13 residues. CDR3 residues: CAWSVPWGNEQFF. In nucleotides, the CDR3 is TGTGCCTGGAGTGTACCCTGGGGGAATGAGCAGTTCTTC.

This clone was observed at least ten times. The CDR3 nucleotides are TGCAGTGCCCTCGGGCGGAACTATGGCTACACCTTC. It specifies CSALGRNYGYTF. This sequence joins TRBV20-1 and TRBJ1-2; D unresolved. CDR1 and CDR2 from the germline V gene are DFQATT and SNEGSKA (reference sequence). With 6 bases removed from V and 2 bases from J, the gap between germline ends came to 10 bases. There are 12 residues in the CDR3.

This clone was detected many times. This chain uses TRBV7-9 with TRBJ2-1, with 14 bases that match TRBD2. This CDR3 is 17 amino acids long. Germline V CDR1 and CDR2: SEHNR, FQNEAQ (reference sequence). V was clipped by 5 bases and J by 9 bases; unmatched bases: 12. For the CDR3, the DNA is TGTGCCAGCAGCCCATGGGCCGGGACTAGCGGGAGTTCTGAGCAGTTCTTC. Its translation is CASSPWAGTSGSSEQFF.

This clone was detected ten times or more. Other nucleotide sequences from this sample produce the same CDR3. V gene TRBV6-1 combines with J gene TRBJ1-1, with D tentatively TRBD1 (5 bases). The germline V gene has CDR1 MNHNS and CDR2 SASEGT. There are 17 residues in the CDR3. Trimming stripped 6 bases from V and 5 bases from J, with 25 bases between. Here the CDR3 DNA reads TGTGCCAGCAGACAAGACCGGCCCTCCGGGGGAGGTACTGAAGCTTTCTTT. Its translation is CASRQDRPSGGGTEAFF.

The V and J genes are TRBV20-1 and TRBJ2-5; D may match TRBD1 or TRBD2 (5 bases each). The germline gives CDR1 DFQATT, CDR2 SNEGSKA (reference sequence). This CDR3 comprises 14 residues. V lost 1 base and J lost 9, with 18 bases in between. The CDR3 bases are TGCAGTGCTAGAGCCCCCGGGACCCGGGATGCCCAGTACTTC. It is translated as CSARAPGTRDAQYF.

This clone has ten or more counts. Distinct nucleotide sequences in the sample also encode this CDR3. The chain has TRBV25-1 and TRBJ1-6; D perhaps matches TRBD1 (5 bases). Trimming removed 1 base from V and 8 bases from J, with 9 bases in between. CDR1 is MGHDK, CDR2 SYGVNS, per germline. The CDR3 length is 14 residues. The DNA for the CDR3 is TGTGCCAGCAGTGAATCAGGGTGGGATTCACCCCTCCACTTT. The encoded protein is CASSESGWDSPLHF.

This clone was picked up many times. In nucleotides, the CDR3 is TGCGCCAGCAGCTTGGGACAGGGTTTCTCCTACGAGCAGTACTTC. Protein sequence: CASSLGQGFSYEQYF. V is TRBV5-1 and J is TRBJ2-7; 7 positions match TRBD1. Germline values: CDR1 SGHRS, CDR2 YFSETQ. The CDR3 consists of 15 residues. V lost 0 bases and J lost 0; bases outside the gene matches: 3.

Many counts were recorded for this clone. V gene TRBV10-1 combines with J gene TRBJ2-2; no clear D. Trimming left V 4 bases short and J 6 bases short, with 9 bases between. This CDR3 has 13 residues. Germline loops: CDR1 WNHNN, CDR2 SYGVQD (reference sequence). The CDR3 reads CASSGVPAGELFF. The CDR3 DNA follows: TGCGCCAGCAGTGGGGTGCCGGCCGGGGAGCTGTTTTTT.

This clone was seen ten or more times. Other DNA variants within this sample encode the same CDR3. The V call is TRBV9, the J call TRBJ2-2; D call uncertain. The germline V gene encodes CDR1 SGDLS and CDR2 YYNGEE. The length of the CDR3 is 14 residues. With 0 bases removed from V and 3 bases from J, the gap between germline ends came to 6 bases. CDR3 sequence (DNA): TGTGCCAGCAGCGTAGTCTCTCACACCGGGGAGCTGTTTTTT. This encodes CASSVVSHTGELFF.

This clone was observed many times. The chain carries TRBV29-1 and TRBJ1-2; D is uncertain. The length of the CDR3 is 13 residues. Germline CDR1 SQVTM, CDR2 ANQGSEA. The germline V and J ends were trimmed by 6 bases and 0 bases, with 11 bases remaining between them. CDR3 amino acids: CSVQDAPNYGYTF. The CDR3 bases are TGCAGCGTCCAGGACGCGCCTAACTATGGCTACACCTTC.

This clone turned up a few times. Its ends do not fully match the called genes, so a read error is possible. The sample holds other DNA sequences that translate to the same CDR3. The rearrangement uses TRBV6-2 or TRBV6-3 and TRBJ2-5; weak D call: TRBD2 (6 bases). The CDR3 contains 15 residues. Per the germline V gene, CDR1 is MNHEY and CDR2 is SVGEGT. The CDR3 DNA sequence: TGTGCCAGCAGTTCGCGGGATTCTCGGGGAGAGACACAGTACTTC. It specifies CASSSRDSRGETQYF.

The sample holds many counts of this clone. The chain employs TRBV20-1 and TRBJ1-5; D not certain. CDR3 length: 12 residues. Germline V gene sequence: CDR1 DFQATT, CDR2 SNEGSKA (reference sequence). The germline V and J ends were trimmed by 4 bases and 0 bases, with 4 bases remaining between them. The CDR3, as DNA: TGCAGTGCTACAGATAGCAATCAGCCCCAGCATTTT. Residues: CSATDSNQPQHF.

This clone was counted ten times or more. The J gene is TRBJ2-2, the V gene TRBV19; D may be TRBD1 (6 bases). The CDR3 consists of 16 residues. The germline gives CDR1 LNHDA, CDR2 SQIVND (reference sequence). V was trimmed by 5 bases and J by 0 bases, leaving 13 bases between them. CDR3 nucleotides: TGTGCCAGTAGTCTTTGGACAGCGGCGAACACCGGGGAGCTGTTTTTT. As protein: CASSLWTAANTGELFF. Full variable domain (remainder filled in from reference TRBV19 and TRBJ2-2): DGGITQSPKYLFRKEGQNVTLSCEQNLNHDAMYWYRQDPGQGLRLIYYSQIVNDFQKGDIAEGYSVSREKKESFPLTVTSAQKNPTAFYLCASSLWTAANTGELFFGEGSRLTVL.

In this sample, this clone turned up many times. The chain employs TRBV20-1 and TRBJ1-6; the D gene is possibly TRBD1 (5 bases). This CDR3 spans 13 amino acids. V lost 4 bases and J lost 7, with 11 bases in between. CDR1 DFQATT and CDR2 SNEGSKA come from the germline V gene (reference sequence). The CDR3 is CSAIRDRNSPLHF. The CDR3 coding sequence is TGCAGTGCTATCCGGGACCGAAATTCACCCCTCCACTTT.

At least ten counts were recorded for this clone. The chain employs TRBV12-3 or TRBV12-4 and TRBJ1-2; unclear D gene. There are 12 residues in the CDR3. The V and J ends lost 5 bases and 8 bases respectively, with 12 bases between them. In DNA form, the CDR3 reads TGTGCCAGCAGTCCACTCTCTGAGGGCTACACCTTC. Encoded protein: CASSPLSEGYTF.

This clone was found many times. The chain combines TRBV27 with TRBJ2-3; D remains ambiguous. The CDR3 consists of 9 residues. Trimming shortened V by 9 bases and J by 3 bases, and 1 base separated the two germline ends. Per the germline V gene, CDR1 is MNHEY and CDR2 is SMNVEV (reference sequence). CDR3 in DNA: TGTGCCAGAACAGATACGCAGTATTTT. It is translated as CARTDTQYF.

In its sample, this clone was seen many times. The CDR3 here is CASSPGQVNEQYF. The CDR3 DNA is TGTGCCAGCAGCCCGGGACAGGTCAACGAGCAGTACTTC. The rearrangement uses TRBV11-2 and TRBJ2-7; 8 nucleotides align to TRBD1. This CDR3 is built from 13 residues. With 5 bases clipped from V and 5 bases from J, the junction kept 5 bases outside the gene matches. Per the germline V gene, CDR1 is SGHAT and CDR2 is FQNNGV.

The V call is TRBV14, the J call TRBJ1-2, with TRBD1 matching 8 bases. After removal of 3 bases from V and 7 bases from J, the junction contained 1 base not matched to a gene. The germline V gene has CDR1 SGHDN and CDR2 FVKESK. The CDR3 is made up of 12 amino acids. CDR3 nucleotides: TGTGCCAGCAGCCAGGACAGGGTTGGCTACACCTTC. Protein product: CASSQDRVGYTF. Looking up the rest from reference TRBV14 and TRBJ1-2 gives the full variable domain: EAGVTQFPSHSVIEKGQTVTLRCDPISGHDNLYWYRRVMGKEIKFLLHFVKESKQDESGMPNNRFLAERTGGTYSTLKVQPAELEDSGVYFCASSQDRVGYTFGSGTRLTVV.

Ten or more counts support this clone. The chain combines TRBV4-1 with TRBJ2-2; 9 bases line up with TRBD2. V trimming: 3 bases; J trimming: 4 bases; junction bases outside the gene matches: 6. CDR1 is MGHRA and CDR2 is YSYEKL in the germline V gene. CDR3 length: 16 amino acids. CDR3 region: CASSHSAGGVTGELFF. In DNA form, the CDR3 reads TGCGCCAGCAGCCATTCCGCGGGAGGGGTCACCGGGGAGCTGTTTTTT.

This chain uses TRBV7-8 with TRBJ2-5; a possible D gene is TRBD1 (6 bases). V shed 4 bases and J shed 4 bases, with 16 bases lying between them. The CDR3 length is 15 residues. Per the germline V gene, CDR1 is SGHVS and CDR2 is FQNEAQ. The CDR3 DNA follows: TGTGCCAGCAGCTCCCCGGCTACAGGGTTAGAGACCCAGTACTTC. It encodes CASSSPATGLETQYF.

This clone is medium-sized. The rearrangement links TRBV27 to TRBJ1-5; D might be TRBD1 (5 bases). The CDR3 length is 15 residues. V shed 1 base and J shed 7 bases, with 14 bases lying between them. CDR1 and CDR2 (germline): MNHEY, SMNVEV (reference sequence). The CDR3 reads CASSLYSGDGQPQHF. In DNA, the CDR3 is TGTGCCAGCAGTTTATATTCCGGGGACGGGCAGCCCCAGCATTTT.

The sample holds many counts of this clone. The chain uses TRBV4-3 and TRBJ2-2; 11 bases line up with TRBD2. Per germline, CDR1 LGHNA and CDR2 YSLEER. The V gene end was trimmed by 6 bases and the J gene end by 7 bases; junction bases not matched to a gene: 4. There are 14 residues in the CDR3. The CDR3 loop reads CASRLAGDVGELFF. In DNA, the CDR3 is TGCGCCAGCAGACTAGCGGGAGACGTCGGGGAGCTGTTTTTT.

There are a few counts of this clone. The junction and the germline gene differ at one end; a read error may be behind it. At the DNA level, this CDR3 is encoded by other sequences in the same sample as well. V usage is TRBV7-9 and J usage is TRBJ2-7, with D unclear. CDR1 is SEHNR and CDR2 is FQNEAQ in the germline V gene (reference sequence). The CDR3 sequence is 12 residues long. CDR3 DNA: TGTGCCAGCAACTTAGGTCGATACGAGCAGTACTTC. The encoded protein is CASNLGRYEQYF.

This clone has a count of ten or more. The V gene is TRBV9, the J gene TRBJ1-2; the D is unclear. From germline, CDR1 is SGDLS and CDR2 YYNGEE. The CDR3 totals 14 residues. V lost 0 bases and J 5 bases, leaving 11 bases between the germline ends. The chain's CDR3 is CASSVGQSLYGYTF. The CDR3 bases are TGTGCCAGCAGCGTAGGTCAGAGCTTATATGGCTACACCTTC.

This clone was detected ten times or more. The chain has TRBV11-2 and TRBJ2-7; possibly TRBD2 for D (6 bases). The CDR3 is 15 amino acids. V dropped 1 base and J dropped 1 base, with 11 bases sitting between them. Germline CDR1 is SGHAT and CDR2 is FQNNGV. The CDR3: CASSLGFGTSYEQYF. CDR3 nucleotide sequence: TGTGCCAGCAGCTTAGGGTTTGGGACTTCCTACGAGCAGTACTTC.

In this sample, this clone turned up many times. This chain joins TRBV19 and TRBJ2-7, with a tentative D call TRBD1 (6 bases). Germline loops: CDR1 LNHDA, CDR2 SQIVND (reference sequence). There are 14 residues in the CDR3. V lost 3 bases and J lost 4, with 13 bases in between. The CDR3 DNA is TGTGCCAGTAGTATCGATCCGGGGACATACGAGCAGTACTTC. Translating it yields CASSIDPGTYEQYF.

Concerning this clone: Given the absence of the conserved phenylalanine or tryptophan at the CDR3 end, a read error is likely. This rearrangement joins TRBV7-9 to TRBJ1-5; possible D gene TRBD1, 5 bases. Germline CDR1 reads SEHNR; CDR2 reads FQNEAQ (reference sequence). CDR3 length: 14 amino acids. CDR3 residues: CVSGTGRDGQPQHS. The CDR3 nucleotides read TGTGTCAGCGGGACTGGGAGGGACGGACAGCCCCAGCATTCT.

This clone was detected many times. The chain uses TRBV19 and TRBJ2-1; tentatively, D is TRBD2 (6 bases). Per germline, CDR1 LNHDA and CDR2 SQIVND (reference sequence). V lost 5 bases and J lost 10, with 18 bases in between. The CDR3 runs to 14 residues. The CDR3 sequence: CASSLGGIGVEQFF. The CDR3 coding sequence is TGTGCCAGTAGTTTGGGAGGCATAGGGGTAGAGCAGTTCTTC.

This sequence joins TRBV5-1 and TRBJ2-1, with 14 bases matching TRBD2. Germline V gene data show CDR1 as SGHRS and CDR2 as YFSETQ. After removal of 4 bases from V and 5 bases from J, the junction contained 8 bases not matched to a gene. The CDR3 runs to 17 residues. The CDR3 sequence: CASSLIGTSGGHNEQFF. The DNA of the CDR3 is TGCGCCAGCAGCCTGATCGGGACTAGCGGGGGTCACAATGAGCAGTTCTTC.

The table lists this clone with many counts. The V call is TRBV2, the J call TRBJ2-5; a weak D match, TRBD2 (5 bases). This CDR3 region has 13 residues. Germline CDR1 and CDR2: SNHLY and FYNNEI. Between the trimmed V and J ends, which lost 3 bases and 2 bases, there was a span of 7 bases. CDR3 in DNA: TGTGCCAGCAGTGACGGGATTCAAGAGACCCAGTACTTC. Protein sequence: CASSDGIQETQYF.